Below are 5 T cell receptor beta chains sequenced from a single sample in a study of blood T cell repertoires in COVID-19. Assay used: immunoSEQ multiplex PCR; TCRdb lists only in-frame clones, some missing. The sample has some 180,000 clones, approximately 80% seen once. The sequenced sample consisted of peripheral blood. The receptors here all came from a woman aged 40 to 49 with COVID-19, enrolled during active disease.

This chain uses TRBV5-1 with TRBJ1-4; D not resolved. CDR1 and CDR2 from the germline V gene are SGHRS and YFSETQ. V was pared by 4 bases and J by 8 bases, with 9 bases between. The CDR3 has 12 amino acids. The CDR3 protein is CASSPRGEKLFF. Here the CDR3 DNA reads TGCGCCAGCAGCCCACGGGGAGAAAAACTGTTTTTT.

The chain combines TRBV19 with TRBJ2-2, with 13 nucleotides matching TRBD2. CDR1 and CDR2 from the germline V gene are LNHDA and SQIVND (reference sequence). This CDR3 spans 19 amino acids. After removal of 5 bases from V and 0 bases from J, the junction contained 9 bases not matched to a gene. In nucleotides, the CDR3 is TGTGCCAGTAGTCCCAAGGGACTAGCGGGGCTAACGAACACCGGGGAGCTGTTTTTT. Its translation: CASSPKGLAGLTNTGELFF.

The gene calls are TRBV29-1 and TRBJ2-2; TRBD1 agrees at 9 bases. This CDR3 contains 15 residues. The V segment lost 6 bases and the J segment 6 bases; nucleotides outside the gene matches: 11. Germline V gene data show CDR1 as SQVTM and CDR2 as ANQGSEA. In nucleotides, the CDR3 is TGCAGCGTGGTCAAAACAGGGGGCCGCGCCGGGGAGCTGTTTTTT. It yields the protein CSVVKTGGRAGELFF.

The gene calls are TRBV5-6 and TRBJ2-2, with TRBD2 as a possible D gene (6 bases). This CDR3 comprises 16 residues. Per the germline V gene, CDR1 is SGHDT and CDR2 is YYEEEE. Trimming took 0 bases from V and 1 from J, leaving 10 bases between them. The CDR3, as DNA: TGTGCCAGCAGCTTGGCGGCGCGGGGGAACACCGGGGAGCTGTTTTTT. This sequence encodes CASSLAARGNTGELFF.

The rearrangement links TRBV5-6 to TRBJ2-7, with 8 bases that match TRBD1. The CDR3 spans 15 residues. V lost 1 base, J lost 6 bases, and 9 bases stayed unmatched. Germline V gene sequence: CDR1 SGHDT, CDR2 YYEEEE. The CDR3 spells CASSLLGTGGIEQYF. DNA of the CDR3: TGTGCCAGCAGCTTGTTGGGGACAGGAGGTATCGAGCAGTACTTC.